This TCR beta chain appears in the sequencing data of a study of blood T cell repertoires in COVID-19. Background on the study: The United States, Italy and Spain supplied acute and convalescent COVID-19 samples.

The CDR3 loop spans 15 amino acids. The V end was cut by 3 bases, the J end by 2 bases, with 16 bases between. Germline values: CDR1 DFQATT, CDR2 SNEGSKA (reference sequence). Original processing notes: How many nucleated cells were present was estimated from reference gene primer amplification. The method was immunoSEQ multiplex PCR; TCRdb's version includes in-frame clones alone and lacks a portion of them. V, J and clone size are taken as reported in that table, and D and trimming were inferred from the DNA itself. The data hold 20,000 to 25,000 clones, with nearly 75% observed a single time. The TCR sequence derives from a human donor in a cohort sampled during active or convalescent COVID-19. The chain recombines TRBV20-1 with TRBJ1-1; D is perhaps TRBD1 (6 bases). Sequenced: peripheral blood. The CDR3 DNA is TGCAGTGCTAGTATCTCGGGGGGCAGAAACACTGAAGCTTTCTTT. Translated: CSASISGGRNTEAFF.